These 7 T cell receptor beta chains originate from one sample sequenced in a study of human T cells and chemical hapten exposure. MiXCR, run by TCRdb on the RACE reads, gives a single entry per CDR3 protein. The profile covers over 300,000 distinct CDR3 sequences, with 5% to 6.5% appearing a single time and around 2.6% taken by the ten largest. Time point: pre-sensitization, week 0. This sample's treatment: therapeutic diphenylcyclopropenone sensitization with weekly scalp DPC. The sample here was whole blood, taken in connection with sensitization to the hapten diphenylcyclopropenone (DPC). The receptor source for this set is a woman aged 45 to 65 with alopecia areata. Some clones in this sample may be carry-over from other donors' samples.

This clonotype was counted many times. The V gene is TRBV6-1, the J gene TRBJ2-7, with D tentatively TRBD1 or TRBD2 (5 bases each). Germline-derived CDR1 and CDR2 are MNHNS and SASEGT. V lost 1 base, J lost 11 bases, and 18 bases lay in between. CDR3 length: 14 residues. The CDR3 reads CASSEGDLRRGEYF. The DNA for the CDR3 is TGTGCCAGCAGTGAAGGGGACCTTCGGCGAGGGGAGTACTTC.

The V call is TRBV20-1, the J call TRBJ1-3; possibly TRBD1 for D (5 bases). In germline, CDR1 is DFQATT, CDR2 SNEGSKA (reference sequence). The CDR3 consists of 13 residues. V was pared by 3 bases and J by 4 bases, with 10 bases between. In nucleotides, the CDR3 is TGCAGTGCTAGGGCGCAGGGCGGAAACACCATATATTTT. Amino acids: CSARAQGGNTIYF.

This chain connects TRBV2 to TRBJ1-2; D is possibly TRBD1 (5 bases). The CDR3 contains 17 residues. The V end lost 7 bases, the J end lost 2 bases, and 23 bases lay between the germline ends. CDR1 SNHLY and CDR2 FYNNEI come from the germline V gene. The CDR3: CASMDSTAAKENYGYTF. The CDR3, as DNA: TGTGCCAGCATGGACTCGACAGCCGCTAAAGAGAACTATGGCTACACCTTC.

This clonotype has ten or more counts. The rearrangement uses TRBV29-1 and TRBJ2-3; 13 nucleotides line up with TRBD2. The CDR3 totals 15 residues. Germline loops: CDR1 SQVTM, CDR2 ANQGSEA. Losses at the gene ends were 6 bases for V and 5 bases for J; bases not matched to a gene: 8. Here the CDR3 DNA reads TGCAGCGTACTAGCGGGAGGGCCCTCCCAAGATACGCAGTATTTT. Amino acids: CSVLAGGPSQDTQYF.

This clonotype was picked up a small number of times. In nucleotides, the CDR3 is TGTGCCAGCAGCTCACTAGCGAACCCCTACAATGAGCAGTTCTTC. This codes for CASSSLANPYNEQFF. The chain combines TRBV11-2 with TRBJ2-1; 7 positions agree with TRBD2. The CDR3 length is 15 residues. CDR1 is SGHAT, CDR2 FQNNGV, per germline. With V trimmed by 4 bases and J by 2 bases, 5 bases remained unmatched.

The chain employs TRBV7-9 and TRBJ2-7; D uncertain. Per germline, CDR1 SEHNR and CDR2 FQNEAQ (reference sequence). V gave up 5 bases and J gave up 0 bases, with 8 bases separating them. CDR3 length: 13 residues. The CDR3: CASSHGLSYEQYF. As DNA, the CDR3 is TGTGCCAGCAGCCATGGCCTCTCCTACGAGCAGTACTTC.

This clonotype was counted at least ten times. CDR3: CSAMVRENTGELFF. The DNA for the CDR3 is TGCAGCGCCATGGTGAGAGAGAACACCGGGGAGCTGTTTTTT. The rearrangement links TRBV29-1 to TRBJ2-2; D gene unclear. The CDR3 contains 14 residues. Trimming stripped 7 bases from V and 1 base from J, with 13 bases between. Germline CDR1 and CDR2: SQVTM and ANQGSEA.